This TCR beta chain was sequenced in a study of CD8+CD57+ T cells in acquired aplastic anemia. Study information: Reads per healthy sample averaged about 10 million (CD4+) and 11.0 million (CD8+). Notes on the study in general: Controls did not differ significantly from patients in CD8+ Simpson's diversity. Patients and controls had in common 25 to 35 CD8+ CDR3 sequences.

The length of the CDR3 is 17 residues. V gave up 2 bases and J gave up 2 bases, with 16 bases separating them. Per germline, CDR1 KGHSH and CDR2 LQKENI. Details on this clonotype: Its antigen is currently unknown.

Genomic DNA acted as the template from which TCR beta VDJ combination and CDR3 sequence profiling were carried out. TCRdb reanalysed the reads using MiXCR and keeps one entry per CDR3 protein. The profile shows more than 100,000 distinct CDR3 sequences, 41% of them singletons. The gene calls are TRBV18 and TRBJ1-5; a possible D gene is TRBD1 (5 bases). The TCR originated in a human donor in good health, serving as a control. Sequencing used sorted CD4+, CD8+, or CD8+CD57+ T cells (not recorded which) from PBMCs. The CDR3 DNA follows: TGTGCCAGCTCACCAGGGGCGGGACCCAGGGGCAATCAGCCCCAGCATTTT. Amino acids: CASSPGAGPRGNQPQHF.